This TCR beta chain comes out of a study of cytomegalovirus exposure and HLA in healthy donors. The CDR3 extends over 13 amino acids. The germline V gene has CDR1 SGHRS and CDR2 YFSETQ. With 4 bases removed from V and 4 bases from J, the gap between germline ends came to 11 bases. With respect to this clone: Its antigen is still unknown.

PCR was performed using 60 Vbeta and 13 Jbeta primers. Repertoires were generated with immunoSEQ multiplex PCR, while TCRdb's copy carries only in-frame clones and drops some. Here the sample spans fewer than 120,000 clones, around 87% being singletons. Study-level results: Later on, an analysis found that several of the most significant clusters appeared to be linked to common viral pathogens, which included parvovirus B19.

This receptor was taken from a man between 40 and 49 years old in good health and CMV-seronegative. The specimen was PBMCs. This chain connects TRBV5-1 to TRBJ1-2; the D gene is possibly TRBD1 (6 bases). The CDR3 sequence: CASSRDTSYGYTF. CDR3 coding DNA: TGCGCCAGCAGCAGGGACACCAGCTATGGCTACACCTTC.